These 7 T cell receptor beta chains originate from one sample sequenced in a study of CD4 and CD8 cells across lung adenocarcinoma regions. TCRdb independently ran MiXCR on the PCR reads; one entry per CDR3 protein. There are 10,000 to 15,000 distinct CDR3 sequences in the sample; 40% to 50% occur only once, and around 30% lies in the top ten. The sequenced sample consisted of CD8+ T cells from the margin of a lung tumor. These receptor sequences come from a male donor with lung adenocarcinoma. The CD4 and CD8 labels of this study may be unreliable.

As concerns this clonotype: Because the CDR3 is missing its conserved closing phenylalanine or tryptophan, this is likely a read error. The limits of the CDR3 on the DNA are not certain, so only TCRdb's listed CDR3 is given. The CDR3 sequence is CASSEALLKLAGVSPYFGA. The rearrangement links TRBV6-1 to TRBJ2-6; whether TRBD2, the table's D call, matches the DNA was not checked. With termini counted, the CDR3 has 19 amino acids. The germline V gene has CDR1 MNHNS and CDR2 SASEGT.

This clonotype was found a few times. The CDR3 protein is CSAVVPQGTEAFF. For the CDR3, the DNA is TGCAGTGCGGTAGTTCCCCAGGGGACTGAAGCTTTCTTT. This chain joins TRBV20-1 and TRBJ1-1, with D perhaps matching TRBD1 (6 bases). Between the trimmed V and J ends, which lost 6 bases and 5 bases, there was a span of 16 bases. The germline gives CDR1 DFQATT, CDR2 SNEGSKA (reference sequence). The CDR3 is made up of 13 amino acids.

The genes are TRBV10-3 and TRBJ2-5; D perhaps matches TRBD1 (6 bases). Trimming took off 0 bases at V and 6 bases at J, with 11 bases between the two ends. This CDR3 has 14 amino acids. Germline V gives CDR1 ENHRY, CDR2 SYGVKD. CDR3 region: CAISESGQRKTQYF. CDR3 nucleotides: TGTGCCATCAGTGAGTCCGGACAGCGGAAGACCCAGTACTTC.

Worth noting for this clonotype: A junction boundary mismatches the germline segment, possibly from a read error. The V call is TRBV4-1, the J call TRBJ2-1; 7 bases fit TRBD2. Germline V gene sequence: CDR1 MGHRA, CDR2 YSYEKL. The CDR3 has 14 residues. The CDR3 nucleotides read TGCGCCAGCAGCCGAGGCGGGAGTTACAATGCGCAGTTCTTC. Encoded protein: CASSRGGSYNAQFF.

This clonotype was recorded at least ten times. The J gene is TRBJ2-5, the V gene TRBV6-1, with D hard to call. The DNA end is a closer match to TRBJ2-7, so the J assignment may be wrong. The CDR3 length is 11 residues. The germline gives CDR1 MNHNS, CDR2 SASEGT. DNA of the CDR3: TGTGCCAGCCGCGCCGCCTCCGAGCAGTACTTC. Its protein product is CASRAASEQYF.

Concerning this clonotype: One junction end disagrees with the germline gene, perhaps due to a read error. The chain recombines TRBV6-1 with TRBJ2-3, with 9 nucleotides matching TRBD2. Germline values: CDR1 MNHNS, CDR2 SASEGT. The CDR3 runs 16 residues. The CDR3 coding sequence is TGTGCCAGCGGGCGGGAGGGACGCCGGGACACAGATACGCAGTACTTT. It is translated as CASGREGRRDTDTQYF.

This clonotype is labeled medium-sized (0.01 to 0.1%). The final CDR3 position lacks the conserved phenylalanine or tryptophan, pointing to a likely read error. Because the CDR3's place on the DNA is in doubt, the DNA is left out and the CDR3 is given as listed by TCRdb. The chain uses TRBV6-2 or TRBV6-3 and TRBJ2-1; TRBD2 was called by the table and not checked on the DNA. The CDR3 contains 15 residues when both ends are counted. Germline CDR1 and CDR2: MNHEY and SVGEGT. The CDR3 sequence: CASSYPGPSRVGAVL.